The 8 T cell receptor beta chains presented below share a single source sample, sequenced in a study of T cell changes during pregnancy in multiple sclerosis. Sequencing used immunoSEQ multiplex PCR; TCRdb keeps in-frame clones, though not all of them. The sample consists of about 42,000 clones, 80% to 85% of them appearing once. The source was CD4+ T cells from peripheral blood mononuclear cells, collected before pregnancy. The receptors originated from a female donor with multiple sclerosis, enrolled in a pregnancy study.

In DNA, the CDR3 is TGTGCCAGTAGCCGACAGAATTCACCCCTCCACTTT. Translating it yields CASSRQNSPLHF. The V and J genes are TRBV19 and TRBJ1-6, with D possibly matching TRBD1 (5 bases). Trimming removed 6 bases at V and 7 bases at J, with 7 bases between. The germline gives CDR1 LNHDA, CDR2 SQIVND (reference sequence). This CDR3 is built from 12 residues.

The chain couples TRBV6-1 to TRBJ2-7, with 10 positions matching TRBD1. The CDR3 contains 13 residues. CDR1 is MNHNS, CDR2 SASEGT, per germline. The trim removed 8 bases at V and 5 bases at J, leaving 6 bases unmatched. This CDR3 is CASHVTGGDEQYF. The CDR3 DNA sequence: TGTGCCAGCCACGTGACAGGGGGCGACGAGCAGTACTTC.

CDR3 DNA sequence: TGTGCCAGCTCACCACCAGTAGGGGGTTACGAGCAGTACTTC. This sequence encodes CASSPPVGGYEQYF. This rearrangement joins TRBV18 to TRBJ2-7; possibly TRBD1 for D (6 bases). From germline, CDR1 is KGHSH and CDR2 LQKENI. Trimming shortened V by 0 bases and J by 4 bases, and 10 bases separated the two germline ends. This CDR3 spans 14 amino acids.

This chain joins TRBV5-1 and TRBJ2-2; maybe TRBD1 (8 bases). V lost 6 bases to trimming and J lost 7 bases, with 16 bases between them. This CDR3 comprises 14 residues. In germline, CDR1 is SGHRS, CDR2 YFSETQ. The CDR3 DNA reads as TGCGCCAGCACGAGACAGGGGAGGGGCGGGGAGCTGTTTTTT. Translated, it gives CASTRQGRGGELFF.

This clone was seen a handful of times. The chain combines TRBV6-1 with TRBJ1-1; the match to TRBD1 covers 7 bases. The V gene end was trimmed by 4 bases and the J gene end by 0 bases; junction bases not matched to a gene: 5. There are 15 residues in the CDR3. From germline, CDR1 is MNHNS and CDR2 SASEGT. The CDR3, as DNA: TGTGCCAGCAGTGGACAGGGAGTAATGAACACTGAAGCTTTCTTT. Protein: CASSGQGVMNTEAFF.

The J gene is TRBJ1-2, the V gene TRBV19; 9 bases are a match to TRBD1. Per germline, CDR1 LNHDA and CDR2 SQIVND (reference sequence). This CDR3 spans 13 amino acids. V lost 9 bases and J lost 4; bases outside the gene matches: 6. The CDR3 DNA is TGTGCCAGCCGGCGGGACAGGGCCTATGGCTACACCTTC. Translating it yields CASRRDRAYGYTF.

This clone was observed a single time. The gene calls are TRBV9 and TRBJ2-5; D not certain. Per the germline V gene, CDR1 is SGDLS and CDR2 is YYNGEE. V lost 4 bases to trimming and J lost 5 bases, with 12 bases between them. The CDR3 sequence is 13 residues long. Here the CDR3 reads CASSPRPRETQYF. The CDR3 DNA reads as TGTGCCAGCAGCCCGAGGCCCCGGGAGACCCAGTACTTC.

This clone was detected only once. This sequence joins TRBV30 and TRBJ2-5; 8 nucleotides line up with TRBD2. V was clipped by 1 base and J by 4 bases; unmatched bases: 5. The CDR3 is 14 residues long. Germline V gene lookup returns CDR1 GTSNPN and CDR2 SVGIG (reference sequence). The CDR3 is CAWSDGAGGETQYF. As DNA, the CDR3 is TGTGCCTGGAGTGATGGGGCGGGAGGAGAGACCCAGTACTTC.